This TCR beta chain was sequenced during a study of OX40 agonist ivuxolimab in advanced cancers. The overall study: Participants, roughly 81% male, averaged around 64 years of age, ranging from roughly 23 to 80.

Clones were sequenced by immunoSEQ multiplex PCR, and TCRdb holds only the in-frame ones, with some missing. The sample has approximately 15,000 clones, 90% to 95% seen once; the top ten hold roughly 7.7%. As for this clone: Its target is not known.

V was clipped by 5 bases and J by 4 bases, with 18 bases between them. The CDR3 spans 16 residues. CDR1 MNHEY and CDR2 SMNVEV come from the germline V gene (reference sequence). Whole-study results and caveats: Certain nonresponding patients likewise had low normalized T-cell clonal expansion.

The receptor was isolated from an adult with an advanced solid tumor such as melanoma, head and neck, liver or kidney cancer. The J gene is TRBJ1-5, the V gene TRBV27, with a tentative D call TRBD1 (5 bases). This specimen consisted of CD4+ or CD8+ T cells sorted from blood, obtained in a trial of the OX40 agonist ivuxolimab. In nucleotides, the CDR3 is TGTGCCAGCAGTCCTGTTGGGGGGGGAGGTAATCAGCCCCAGCATTTT. Amino acid sequence: CASSPVGGGGNQPQHF.